The 6 T cell receptor beta chains below were found in one sample sequenced in a study of T cells in Graves' hyperthyroidism and ophthalmopathy. What was amplified from RNA transcripts were TCR beta CDR3 regions. TCR CDR3 underwent first-round RT-PCR with the HTBI primer set. TCRdb called the multiplex PCR reads again in MiXCR, with one record for every CDR3 protein. The data show about 610,000 distinct CDR3 sequences, about 45% seen once. Input material: peripheral blood or thyroid tissue (not recorded which). The receptors were sampled from a woman aged 18-35 years with Graves' hyperthyroidism.

This clonotype was counted many times. The V and J genes are TRBV2 and TRBJ1-1; D perhaps matches TRBD1 (5 bases). The germline V gene encodes CDR1 SNHLY and CDR2 FYNNEI. The CDR3 runs 13 residues. Trimming removed 0 bases at V and 7 bases at J, with 9 bases between. The CDR3 nucleotides read TGTGCCAGCAGTGAAGCGCGCAGGGTTGAAGCTTTCTTT. The encoded protein is CASSEARRVEAFF.

The genes are TRBV12-3 or TRBV12-4 and TRBJ2-5; no clear D gene. Trimming left V 7 bases short and J 7 bases short, with 10 bases between. The CDR3 totals 11 residues. The CDR3 spells CASTNWGTQYF. The CDR3 DNA reads as TGTGCCAGCACCAACTGGGGGACCCAGTACTTC.

Of note for this clonotype: One base away lies a much larger clone, so this may be a sequencing read error. The J gene is TRBJ2-3, the V gene TRBV24-1; tentatively, D is TRBD2 (6 bases). The length of the CDR3 is 17 residues. The germline V gene has CDR1 KGHDR and CDR2 SFDVKD. V gave up 3 bases and J gave up 1 base, with 16 bases separating them. Written as DNA, the CDR3 is TGTGCCACCAGTGATCCCAGTTGGGCTAGCGGCACAGATACGCAGTATTTT. Its protein is CATSDPSWASGTDTQYF.

The rearrangement joins TRBV20-1 to TRBJ1-5; the D is unclear. The germline gives CDR1 DFQATT, CDR2 SNEGSKA (reference sequence). The ends were cut back, 3 bases at V and 4 bases at J, with 10 bases in the middle. The CDR3 length is 13 residues. The chain's CDR3 is CSASRAANQPQHF. The CDR3 coding sequence is TGCAGTGCTAGTCGGGCAGCTAATCAGCCCCAGCATTTT.

This clonotype was found a few times. V gene TRBV18 combines with J gene TRBJ1-1; D ambiguous. The length of the CDR3 is 13 residues. The ends were cut back, 2 bases at V and 4 bases at J, with 8 bases in the middle. Per germline, CDR1 KGHSH and CDR2 LQKENI. The CDR3 loop is CASSPDMATEAFF. The DNA of the CDR3 is TGTGCCAGCTCACCAGACATGGCCACTGAAGCTTTCTTT.

This clonotype was detected only a few times. This chain joins TRBV25-1 and TRBJ2-1; 14 bases line up with TRBD2. This CDR3 spans 17 amino acids. V shed 5 bases, J shed 3 bases, and the junction held 6 bases outside the gene matches. CDR1 MGHDK and CDR2 SYGVNS come from the germline V gene. CDR3 bases: TGTGCCAGCAGTTCAATAGGGACTAGCGGGAGCTACAATGAGCAGTTCTTC. This codes for CASSSIGTSGSYNEQFF. Full variable domain (rest looked up from reference TRBV25-1 and TRBJ2-1): EADIYQTPRYLVIGTGKKITLECSQTMGHDKMYWYQQDPGMELHLIHYSYGVNSTEKGDLSSESTVSRIRTEHFPLTLESARPSHTSQYLCASSSIGTSGSYNEQFFGPGTRLTVL.